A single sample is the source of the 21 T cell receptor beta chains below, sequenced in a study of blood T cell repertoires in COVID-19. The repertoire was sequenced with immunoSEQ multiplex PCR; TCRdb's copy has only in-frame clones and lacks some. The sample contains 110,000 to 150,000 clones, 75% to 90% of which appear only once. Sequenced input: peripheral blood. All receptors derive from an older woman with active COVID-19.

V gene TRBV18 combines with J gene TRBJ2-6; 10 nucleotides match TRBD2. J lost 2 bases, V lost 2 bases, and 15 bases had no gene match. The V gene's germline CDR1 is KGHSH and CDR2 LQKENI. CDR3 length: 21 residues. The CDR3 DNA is TGTGCCAGCTCACCAAGGGGAACAGGAACTAGCGGGAAAGCTGGGGCCAACGTCCTGACTTTC. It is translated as CASSPRGTGTSGKAGANVLTF.

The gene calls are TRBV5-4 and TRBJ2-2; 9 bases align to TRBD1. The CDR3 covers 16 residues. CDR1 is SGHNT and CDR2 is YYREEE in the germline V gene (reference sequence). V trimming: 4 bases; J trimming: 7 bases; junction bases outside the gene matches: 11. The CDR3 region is CASSGPGQGVDGELFF. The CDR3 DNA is TGTGCCAGCAGCGGGCCGGGACAGGGTGTGGACGGGGAGCTGTTTTTT.

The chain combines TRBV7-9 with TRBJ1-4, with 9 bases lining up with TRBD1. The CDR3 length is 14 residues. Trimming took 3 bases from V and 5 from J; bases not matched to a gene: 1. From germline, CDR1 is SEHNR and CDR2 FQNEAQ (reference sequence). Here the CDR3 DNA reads TGTGCCAGCAGCTTGGGACAGGGAAATGAAAAACTGTTTTTT. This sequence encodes CASSLGQGNEKLFF.

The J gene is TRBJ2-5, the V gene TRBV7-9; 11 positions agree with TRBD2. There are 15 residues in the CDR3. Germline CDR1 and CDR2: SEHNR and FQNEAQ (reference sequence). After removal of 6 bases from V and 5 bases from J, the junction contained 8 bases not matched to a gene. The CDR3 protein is CASSLTRLAGETQYF. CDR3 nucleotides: TGTGCCAGCAGTCTTACGAGACTAGCGGGGGAGACCCAGTACTTC. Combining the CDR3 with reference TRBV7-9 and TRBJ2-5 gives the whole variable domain DTGVSQNPRHKITKRGQNVTFRCDPISEHNRLYWYRQTLGQGPEFLTYFQNEAQLEKSRLLSDRFSAERPKGSFSTLEIQRTEQGDSAMYLCASSLTRLAGETQYFGPGTRLLVL.

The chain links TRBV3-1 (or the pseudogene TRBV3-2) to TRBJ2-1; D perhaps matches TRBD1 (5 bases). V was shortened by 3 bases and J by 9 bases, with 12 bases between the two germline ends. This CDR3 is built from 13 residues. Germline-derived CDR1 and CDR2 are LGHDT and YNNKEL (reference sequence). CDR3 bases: TGTGCCAGCAGCCAGGCCGTAAGGGGTGAGCAGTTCTTC. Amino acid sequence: CASSQAVRGEQFF.

CDR3 sequence reads: CSASGTASNQPQHF. In nucleotides, the CDR3 is TGCAGTGCTAGTGGGACAGCGAGCAATCAGCCCCAGCATTTT. The chain couples TRBV20-1 to TRBJ1-5; TRBD1 agrees at 7 bases. Germline V gives CDR1 DFQATT, CDR2 SNEGSKA (reference sequence). The CDR3 covers 14 residues. V dropped 3 bases and J dropped 1; count of bases not matched to a gene: 3.

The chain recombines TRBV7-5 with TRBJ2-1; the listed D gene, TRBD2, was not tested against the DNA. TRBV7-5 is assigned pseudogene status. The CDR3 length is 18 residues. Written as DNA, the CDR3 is TGTGTCAGAAGCGACTGCGTCTCTAGCCGTAGCTCCTACAATGAGCAGTTCTTC. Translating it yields CVRSDCVSSRSSYNEQFF.

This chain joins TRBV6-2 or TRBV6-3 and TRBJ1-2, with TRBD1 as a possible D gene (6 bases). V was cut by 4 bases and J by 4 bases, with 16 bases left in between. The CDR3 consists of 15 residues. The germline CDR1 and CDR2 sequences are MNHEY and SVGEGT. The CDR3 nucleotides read TGTGCCAGCAGTTTCACGCCGGGACACCTCTATGGCTACACCTTC. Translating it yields CASSFTPGHLYGYTF.

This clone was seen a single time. The CDR3 region has the DNA TGCGCCAGCAGTGATATCGCCAGCGGGAGAGGGTACGAGCAGTACTTC. It codes for CASSDIASGRGYEQYF. V is TRBV10-2 and J is TRBJ2-7; TRBD2 matches at 8 bases. Germline V CDR1 and CDR2: WSHSY, SAAADI. The ends lost 3 bases at V and 4 bases at J; junction bases unmatched: 11. The CDR3 is 16 amino acids.

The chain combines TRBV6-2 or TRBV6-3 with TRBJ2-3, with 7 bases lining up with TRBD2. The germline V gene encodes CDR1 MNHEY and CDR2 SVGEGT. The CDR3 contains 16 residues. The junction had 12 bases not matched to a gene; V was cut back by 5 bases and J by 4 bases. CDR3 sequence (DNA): TGTGCCAGCAGTCGTGTAGCGGGCCCTATGGCAGATACGCAGTATTTT. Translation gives CASSRVAGPMADTQYF.

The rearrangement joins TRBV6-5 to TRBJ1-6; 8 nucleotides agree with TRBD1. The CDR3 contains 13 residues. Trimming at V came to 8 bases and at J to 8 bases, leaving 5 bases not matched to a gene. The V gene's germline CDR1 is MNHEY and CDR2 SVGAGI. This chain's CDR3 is CASRQGRDSPLHF. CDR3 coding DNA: TGTGCCAGCCGACAGGGGCGTGATTCACCCCTCCACTTT.

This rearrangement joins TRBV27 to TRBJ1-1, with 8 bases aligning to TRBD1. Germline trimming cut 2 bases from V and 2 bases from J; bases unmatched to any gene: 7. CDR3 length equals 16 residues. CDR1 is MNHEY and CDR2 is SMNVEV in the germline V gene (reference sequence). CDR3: CASSLGWAGGNTEAFF. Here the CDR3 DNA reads TGTGCCAGCAGTTTAGGGTGGGCAGGGGGCAACACTGAAGCTTTCTTT.

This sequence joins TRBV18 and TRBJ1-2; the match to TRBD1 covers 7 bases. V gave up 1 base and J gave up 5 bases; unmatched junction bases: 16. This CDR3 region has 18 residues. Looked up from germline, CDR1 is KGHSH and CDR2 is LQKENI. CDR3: CASSPLSLTGERGYGYTF. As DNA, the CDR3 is TGTGCCAGCTCACCACTAAGTCTTACAGGGGAGAGAGGTTATGGCTACACCTTC.

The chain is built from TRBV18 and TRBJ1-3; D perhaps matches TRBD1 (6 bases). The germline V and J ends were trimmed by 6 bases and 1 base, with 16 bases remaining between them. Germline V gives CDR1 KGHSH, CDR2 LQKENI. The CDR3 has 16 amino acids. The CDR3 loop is CASSSSTQGSGNTIYF. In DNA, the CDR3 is TGTGCCAGCTCTTCGTCAACCCAGGGGTCTGGAAACACCATATATTTT. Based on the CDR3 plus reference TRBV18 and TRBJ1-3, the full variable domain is NAGVMQNPRHLVRRRGQEARLRCSPMKGHSHVYWYRQLPEEGLKFMVYLQKENIIDESGMPKERFSAEFPKEGPSILRIQQVVRGDSAAYFCASSSSTQGSGNTIYFGEGSWLTVV.

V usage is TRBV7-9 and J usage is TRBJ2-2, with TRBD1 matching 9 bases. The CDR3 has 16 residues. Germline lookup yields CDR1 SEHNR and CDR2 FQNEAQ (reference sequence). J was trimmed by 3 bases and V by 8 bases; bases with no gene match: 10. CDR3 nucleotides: TGTGCCAGCCGGGACAGGGTTATCGTGGACACCGGGGAGCTGTTTTTT. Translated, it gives CASRDRVIVDTGELFF. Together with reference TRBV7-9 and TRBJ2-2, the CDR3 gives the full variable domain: DTGVSQNPRHKITKRGQNVTFRCDPISEHNRLYWYRQTLGQGPEFLTYFQNEAQLEKSRLLSDRFSAERPKGSFSTLEIQRTEQGDSAMYLCASRDRVIVDTGELFFGEGSRLTVL.

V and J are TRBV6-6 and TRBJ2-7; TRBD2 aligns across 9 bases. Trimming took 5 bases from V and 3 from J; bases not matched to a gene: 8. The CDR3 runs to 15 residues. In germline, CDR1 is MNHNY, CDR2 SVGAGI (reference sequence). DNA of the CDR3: TGTGCCAGCAGTACCTCAGCGGGGGGAAGCTACGAGCAGTACTTC. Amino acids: CASSTSAGGSYEQYF.

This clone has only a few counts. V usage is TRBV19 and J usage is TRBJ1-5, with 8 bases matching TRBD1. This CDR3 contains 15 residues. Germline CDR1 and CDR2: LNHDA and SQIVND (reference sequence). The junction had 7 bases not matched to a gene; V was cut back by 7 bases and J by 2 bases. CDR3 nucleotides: TGTGCCAGTACCTTTCAGGGGGCTGGCAATCAGCCCCAGCATTTT. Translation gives CASTFQGAGNQPQHF.

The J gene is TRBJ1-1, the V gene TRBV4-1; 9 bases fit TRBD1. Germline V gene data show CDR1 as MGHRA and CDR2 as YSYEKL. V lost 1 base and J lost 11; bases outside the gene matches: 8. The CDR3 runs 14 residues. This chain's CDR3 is CASSQAWDRDEAFF. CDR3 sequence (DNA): TGCGCCAGCAGCCAAGCATGGGACAGGGACGAGGCTTTCTTT.

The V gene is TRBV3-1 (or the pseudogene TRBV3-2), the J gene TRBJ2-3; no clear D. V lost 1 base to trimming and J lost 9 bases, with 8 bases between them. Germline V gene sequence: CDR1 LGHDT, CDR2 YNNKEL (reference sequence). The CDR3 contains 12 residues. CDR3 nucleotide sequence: TGTGCCAGCAGCCAAGGGTCGGAGACGCAGTATTTT. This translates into CASSQGSETQYF.

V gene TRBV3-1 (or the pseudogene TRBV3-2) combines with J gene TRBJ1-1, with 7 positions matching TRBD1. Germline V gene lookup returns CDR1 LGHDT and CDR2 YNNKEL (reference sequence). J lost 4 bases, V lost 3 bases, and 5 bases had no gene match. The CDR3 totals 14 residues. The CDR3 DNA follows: TGTGCCAGCAGCCAGGGCACAGGGGTCACTGAAGCTTTCTTT. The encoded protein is CASSQGTGVTEAFF.

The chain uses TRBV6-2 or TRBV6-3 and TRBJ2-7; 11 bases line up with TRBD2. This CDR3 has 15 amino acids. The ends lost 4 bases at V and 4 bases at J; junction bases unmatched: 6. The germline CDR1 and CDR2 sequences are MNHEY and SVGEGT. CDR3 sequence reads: CASSSVLAGGYEQYF. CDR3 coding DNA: TGTGCCAGCAGTTCTGTGCTAGCGGGAGGATACGAGCAGTACTTC.